Listed below are T cell receptor beta chains from one sample, sequenced in a study of breast tumors, draining lymph nodes, adjacent tissues. TCRdb called the multiplex PCR reads again in MiXCR, with one record for every CDR3 protein. Of some 150,000 distinct CDR3 sequences listed, about a fifth are singletons. Sequencing was done on a sample of axillary lymph node tissue. Every receptor here comes from a female donor with breast cancer. Some clones in this sample may be carry-over from other donors' samples. Both conserved end residues are part of each CDR3. D genes are given only for firm matches. Size tells how often a clone was seen (once, few, many) or the class of an expanded clone, and some rows leave it out.

D: TRBD2; V: TRBV7-6; size: many; J: TRBJ2-1; CDR3: CASSRGLAGTPYNEQFF; DNA: TGTGCCAGCAGCCGCGGACTAGCGGGAACCCCATACAATGAGCAGTTCTTC
D: -; V: TRBV7-2; size: many; J: TRBJ2-7; CDR3: CASSSQGTTEQYF; DNA: TGTGCCAGCAGCTCACAGGGCACCACCGAGCAGTACTTC
D: -; V: TRBV6-5; size: many; J: TRBJ2-7; CDR3: CASSYSAGSAYEQYF; DNA: TGTGCCAGCAGTTACTCGGCGGGGTCAGCCTACGAGCAGTACTTC
D: -; V: TRBV6-2/TRBV6-3; size: -; J: TRBJ2-3; CDR3: CASSVPLFGTDTQYF; DNA: TGTGCCAGCAGTGTACCTCTTTTCGGCACAGATACGCAGTATTTT
D: TRBD1; V: TRBV12-3/TRBV12-4; size: many; J: TRBJ2-5; CDR3: CASSLGQGAQETQYF; DNA: TGTGCCAGCAGTTTAGGACAGGGAGCCCAAGAGACCCAGTACTTC
D: TRBD1; V: TRBV20-1; size: -; J: TRBJ1-1; CDR3: CSGQGVNTEAFF; DNA: TGCAGTGGACAGGGGGTGAACACTGAAGCTTTCTTT
D: TRBD1; V: TRBV5-8; size: many; J: TRBJ2-1; CDR3: CASSLQGAAGSYNEQFF; DNA: TGTGCCAGCAGCTTGCAGGGGGCAGCGGGCTCCTACAATGAGCAGTTCTTC
D: -; V: TRBV13; size: many; J: TRBJ2-3; CDR3: CASSLGQITDTQYF; DNA: TGTGCCAGCAGCTTAGGCCAGATCACAGATACGCAGTATTTT
D: -; V: TRBV6-5; size: many; J: TRBJ1-2; CDR3: CASRGLGGYTF; DNA: TGTGCCAGCAGGGGGCTCGGGGGCTACACCTTC
D: -; V: TRBV2; size: many; J: TRBJ1-6; CDR3: CASRTEYNSPLHF; DNA: TGTGCCAGCAGGACAGAATATAATTCACCCCTCCACTTT
D: -; V: TRBV12-3/TRBV12-4; size: many; J: TRBJ2-7; CDR3: CASSLTGVYEQYF; DNA: TGTGCCAGCAGTTTGACCGGGGTTTACGAGCAGTACTTC
D: -; V: TRBV9; size: many; J: TRBJ2-7; CDR3: CASSVGTDNYEQYF; DNA: TGTGCCAGCAGCGTCGGGACGGACAACTACGAGCAGTACTTC
D: TRBD2; V: TRBV6-1; size: -; J: TRBJ2-1; CDR3: CASSNPILAGGANEQFF; DNA: TGTGCCAGCAGTAACCCAATTCTAGCGGGGGGTGCCAATGAGCAGTTCTTC
D: TRBD2; V: TRBV28; size: -; J: TRBJ2-2; CDR3: CASSSRTRWTGELFF; DNA: TGTGCCAGCAGTTCGCGGACTAGATGGACCGGGGAGCTGTTTTTT
D: TRBD1; V: TRBV6-5; size: few; J: TRBJ1-3; CDR3: CASSRRSGQAGNTIYF; DNA: TGTGCCAGCAGCCGACGGTCTGGACAGGCTGGAAACACCATATATTTT
D: -; V: TRBV20-1; size: many; J: TRBJ1-6; CDR3: CSASQGRFLSYNSPLHF; DNA: TGCAGTGCTTCTCAGGGTCGGTTCCTCTCCTATAATTCACCCCTCCACTTT
D: TRBD2; V: TRBV7-3; size: few; J: TRBJ2-5; CDR3: CASSSGGKETQYF; DNA: TGTGCCAGCAGCAGCGGGGGGAAAGAGACCCAGTACTTC
D: TRBD1; V: TRBV20-1; size: many; J: TRBJ1-3; CDR3: CSDVASGQGPPTTIYF; DNA: TGCAGTGACGTCGCATCGGGACAGGGGCCTCCGACCACCATATATTTT
D: -; V: TRBV29-1; size: many; J: TRBJ2-3; CDR3: CSDTVADTQYF; DNA: TGCAGCGACACCGTGGCCGATACGCAGTATTTT
D: -; V: TRBV7-2; size: many; J: TRBJ2-2; CDR3: CASKLGLGSRTTGELFF; DNA: TGTGCCAGCAAGCTTGGGCTCGGTTCACGAACGACCGGGGAGCTGTTTTTT
D: TRBD2; V: TRBV27; size: many; J: TRBJ2-3; CDR3: CASSSRASGRAGTDTQYF; DNA: TGTGCCAGCAGTTCAAGGGCTAGCGGGAGGGCGGGCACAGATACGCAGTATTTT
D: -; V: TRBV5-1; size: many; J: TRBJ2-7; CDR3: CASSWDASGEQYF; DNA: TGCGCCAGCAGCTGGGACGCTTCAGGTGAGCAGTACTTC
D: -; V: TRBV6-2/TRBV6-3; size: -; J: TRBJ2-2; CDR3: CASSYFGGANTGELFF; DNA: TGTGCCAGCAGTTACTTCGGAGGGGCGAACACCGGGGAGCTGTTTTTT
D: -; V: TRBV24-1; size: many; J: TRBJ2-5; CDR3: CATSDFLGAAQYF; DNA: TGTGCCACCAGTGATTTTTTAGGAGCGGCCCAATACTTC
D: TRBD1; V: TRBV29-1; size: -; J: TRBJ2-2; CDR3: CSVETLDRATGGLFF; DNA: TGCAGCGTTGAAACTCTGGACAGGGCAACCGGGGGGCTGTTTTTT
D: -; V: TRBV6-1; size: many; J: TRBJ2-3; CDR3: CASIEGDGTDTQYF; DNA: TGTGCCAGCATCGAGGGAGATGGCACAGATACGCAGTATTTT
D: -; V: TRBV19; size: many; J: TRBJ2-1; CDR3: CASSIDVGLTYNEQFF; DNA: TGTGCCAGTAGTATAGATGTAGGTCTTACCTACAATGAGCAGTTCTTC
D: -; V: TRBV6-2/TRBV6-3; size: -; J: TRBJ2-1; CDR3: CASSYFPGTPIYNEQFF; DNA: TGTGCCAGCAGTTACTTTCCCGGGACTCCCATCTACAATGAGCAGTTCTTC
D: -; V: TRBV5-1; size: many; J: TRBJ1-2; CDR3: CASSLDWGLGYGYTF; DNA: TGCGCCAGCAGCTTGGACTGGGGCCTCGGGTATGGCTACACCTTC
D: -; V: TRBV4-2; size: many; J: TRBJ2-7; CDR3: CASSHQERNDEQYF; DNA: TGTGCCAGCAGCCACCAGGAGCGGAATGACGAGCAGTACTTC
D: -; V: TRBV27; size: -; J: TRBJ1-5; CDR3: CASSLYRGDRPRHF; DNA: TGTGCCAGCAGTTTATATCGGGGGGATCGGCCCCGACATTTT
D: -; V: TRBV7-9; size: many; J: TRBJ2-7; CDR3: CASSLDTISYEQYF; DNA: TGTGCCAGCAGCTTGGACACCATCTCCTACGAGCAGTACTTC
D: TRBD2; V: TRBV7-8; size: many; J: TRBJ2-7; CDR3: CASSTSPGGLEQYF; DNA: TGTGCCAGCAGCACTAGCCCGGGAGGGCTCGAGCAGTACTTC
D: -; V: TRBV6-1; size: many; J: TRBJ2-7; CDR3: CASSESQGGHYEQYF; DNA: TGTGCCAGCAGTGAATCCCAGGGAGGACACTACGAGCAGTACTTC
D: -; V: TRBV19; size: many; J: TRBJ2-6; CDR3: CASIDRDAGANVLTF; DNA: TGTGCCAGTATCGACCGGGACGCTGGGGCCAACGTCCTGACTTTC
D: TRBD1; V: TRBV29-1; size: many; J: TRBJ2-5; CDR3: CSAPRFGTGKVGGQETQYF; DNA: TGCAGCGCCCCTCGGTTCGGGACAGGGAAAGTTGGCGGCCAAGAGACCCAGTACTTC
D: TRBD1; V: TRBV6-2/TRBV6-3; size: many; J: TRBJ2-7; CDR3: CASRPSGQGSYEQYF; DNA: TGTGCCAGCAGACCCTCCGGACAGGGATCCTACGAGCAGTACTTC
D: TRBD2; V: TRBV6-2/TRBV6-3; size: many; J: TRBJ2-1; CDR3: CATRTGLVLMRQFF; DNA: TGTGCCACCAGAACGGGACTAGTTTTGATGCGGCAGTTCTTC
D: TRBD2; V: TRBV10-1; size: many; J: TRBJ2-5; CDR3: CASSESMVAGDVETQYF; DNA: TGCGCCAGCAGTGAGTCTATGGTAGCGGGAGACGTAGAGACCCAGTACTTC
D: -; V: TRBV4-1; size: many; J: TRBJ2-7; CDR3: CASSQEKAEGAYEQYF; DNA: TGCGCCAGCAGCCAAGAGAAAGCGGAGGGGGCCTACGAGCAGTACTTC
D: -; V: TRBV29-1; size: many; J: TRBJ2-2; CDR3: CSFSGGTGTGELFF; DNA: TGCAGCTTCTCGGGGGGGACAGGGACCGGGGAGCTGTTTTTT
D: -; V: TRBV6-2/TRBV6-3; size: many; J: TRBJ2-1; CDR3: CASRRDTGNNEQFF; DNA: TGTGCCAGCAGACGGGATACTGGAAACAATGAGCAGTTCTTC
D: TRBD2; V: TRBV28; size: -; J: TRBJ2-5; CDR3: CASSLIPSGAFGETQYF; DNA: TGTGCCAGCAGTTTAATCCCTAGCGGGGCCTTCGGGGAGACCCAGTACTTC
D: -; V: TRBV6-6; size: many; J: TRBJ2-7; CDR3: CASSYSIQTYEQYF; DNA: TGTGCCAGCAGTTACTCGATTCAGACCTACGAGCAGTACTTC
D: TRBD1; V: TRBV11-2; size: many; J: TRBJ2-7; CDR3: CASSLRDRNYEQYF; DNA: TGTGCCAGCAGCTTGAGGGACAGGAACTACGAGCAGTACTTC
D: -; V: TRBV6-6; size: -; J: TRBJ1-4; CDR3: CACTPGAYNEKLFF; DNA: TGTGCCTGCACCCCGGGGGCCTATAATGAAAAACTGTTTTTT
D: TRBD1; V: TRBV30; size: -; J: TRBJ1-5; CDR3: CAWSAARDSYSNQPQHF; DNA: TGTGCCTGGAGTGCCGCCCGGGACAGTTATAGCAATCAGCCCCAGCATTTT
D: -; V: TRBV11-2; size: many; J: TRBJ2-7; CDR3: CASSLAESEQYF; DNA: TGTGCCAGCAGCTTAGCCGAGTCCGAGCAGTACTTC
D: TRBD2; V: TRBV9; size: many; J: TRBJ2-1; CDR3: CASSSQAGWVVEQFF; DNA: TGTGCCAGCAGCTCCCAAGCGGGGTGGGTAGTGGAGCAGTTCTTC
D: -; V: TRBV7-9; size: many; J: TRBJ2-5; CDR3: CASSSLQVETQYF; DNA: TGTGCCAGCAGCTCATTACAGGTAGAGACCCAGTACTTC
D: -; V: TRBV28; size: few; J: TRBJ2-2; CDR3: CASRQQGSGELFF; DNA: TGTGCCAGCAGACAACAGGGATCCGGGGAGCTGTTTTTT
D: -; V: TRBV6-2/TRBV6-3; size: many; J: TRBJ1-2; CDR3: CASGDGPYGYTF; DNA: TGTGCCAGCGGTGACGGCCCCTATGGCTACACCTTC